Reported below is one TCR beta chain. Its target is unknown. The repertoire was sequenced with immunoSEQ multiplex PCR; TCRdb's copy has only in-frame clones and lacks some. The table lists about a million clones, approximately 77% of them singletons, with more than 0.85% in the top ten. The source of the sample is a study of shared clonotypes between healthy human individuals. Study context: The study drew on two women and a few men aged 18 to 49 as donors.

This CDR3 comprises 15 residues. Germline assignment: CDR1 LGHNA and CDR2 YNFKEQ. J was trimmed by 3 bases and V by 1 base; bases with no gene match: 4. The investigators split CD4+ cells into a CD45RA+ naive subset and a CD45RA-negative memory subset. The study's findings and limits: Four donors showed sharing of around 5% of naive CD4 clonotypes. Non-shared clonotypes showed lower generation probabilities than clonotypes common to all four donors.

Sequencing was carried out using memory CD4+ T cells from PBMCs. Subset meaning: CD45RA-negative fraction. The TCR originated in a man aged 18 to 29 in good health. Some clones in this sample may be carry-over from other donors' samples. V is TRBV4-2 and J is TRBJ2-7; 9 bases align to TRBD1. The CDR3: CASSQGGTGRYEQYF. The CDR3 DNA reads TGTGCCAGCAGCCAAGGGGGGACAGGGCGCTACGAGCAGTACTTC.